The 10 T cell receptor beta chains below come from one sample, sequenced in a study of T cell responses to AZD1222 COVID-19 vaccine. Assay used: immunoSEQ multiplex PCR; TCRdb lists only in-frame clones, some missing. The table includes over 120,000 clones, approximately 89% detected once. Sequencing was performed on peripheral blood, taken 28 days after the second AZD1222 dose. Receptor source: an adult who received the AZD1222 COVID-19 vaccine.

This clone was observed once. The J gene is TRBJ2-3, the V gene TRBV19; D gene ambiguous. The CDR3 length is 14 residues. Germline V gene data show CDR1 as LNHDA and CDR2 as SQIVND (reference sequence). V lost 2 bases and J 0 bases, leaving 6 bases between the germline ends. The CDR3 region is CASSIQSSTDTQYF. The DNA for the CDR3 is TGTGCCAGTAGTATACAGTCTAGCACAGATACGCAGTATTTT.

V gene TRBV3-1 (or the pseudogene TRBV3-2) combines with J gene TRBJ1-2, with D possibly matching TRBD1 (6 bases). Germline V gene sequence: CDR1 LGHDT, CDR2 YNNKEL (reference sequence). Trimming removed 1 base at V and 4 bases at J, with 10 bases between. The length of the CDR3 is 14 residues. CDR3 bases: TGTGCCAGCAGCCAAGGTCGGGGGCGCTATGGCTACACCTTC. Its protein product is CASSQGRGRYGYTF.

The genes are TRBV28 and TRBJ2-2; TRBD1 matches at 10 bases. The CDR3 contains 17 residues. CDR1 and CDR2 from the germline V gene are MDHEN and SYDVKM. The V gene end was trimmed by 3 bases and the J gene end by 4 bases; junction bases not matched to a gene: 8. In nucleotides, the CDR3 is TGTGCCAGCAGTTTCCCCGGGACAGGGGATTCCACCGGGGAGCTGTTTTTT. It yields the protein CASSFPGTGDSTGELFF.

The genes are TRBV13 and TRBJ2-1; 9 nucleotides agree with TRBD1. Trimming cost V 3 bases and J 3 bases; bases outside gene matches: 3. CDR1 is PRHDT, CDR2 FYEKMQ, per germline (reference sequence). The CDR3 is made up of 15 amino acids. This CDR3 reads CASSLGQGSYNEQFF. In nucleotides, the CDR3 is TGTGCCAGCAGCTTGGGACAGGGAAGCTACAATGAGCAGTTCTTC.

This chain uses TRBV3-1 (or the pseudogene TRBV3-2) with TRBJ2-1, with 7 nucleotides matching TRBD1. Germline CDR1 LGHDT, CDR2 YNNKEL (reference sequence). This CDR3 region has 23 residues. Germline trimming cut 1 base from V and 3 bases from J; bases unmatched to any gene: 27. The CDR3 is CASSQVPTQRGRILAPNYNEQFF. The CDR3 DNA is TGTGCCAGCAGCCAAGTCCCCACCCAAAGGGGGCGCATCCTAGCCCCTAACTACAATGAGCAGTTCTTC.

This sequence joins TRBV6-2 or TRBV6-3 and TRBJ2-7, with TRBD2 identical over 9 bases. The CDR3 is made up of 16 amino acids. Germline CDR1 is MNHEY and CDR2 is SVGEGT. V shed 6 bases, J shed 4 bases, and the junction held 13 bases outside the gene matches. CDR3 residues: CASSTYEAAGGYEQYF. The CDR3 DNA reads as TGTGCCAGCAGCACTTACGAGGCAGCGGGAGGTTACGAGCAGTACTTC.

In DNA form, the CDR3 reads TGTGCCAGCAGGGTAACTACCGGGACAGACTATGGCTACACCTTC. It codes for CASRVTTGTDYGYTF. V and J are TRBV6-5 and TRBJ1-2; 7 nucleotides agree with TRBD1. J lost 3 bases, V lost 6 bases, and 10 bases had no gene match. CDR3 length: 15 amino acids. CDR1 is MNHEY and CDR2 is SVGAGI in the germline V gene.

The chain links TRBV27 to TRBJ2-1, with 14 bases lining up with TRBD2. Trimming removed 5 bases from V and 8 bases from J; junction bases left unmatched: 8. Germline V lookup: CDR1 MNHEY, CDR2 SMNVEV (reference sequence). This CDR3 has 16 amino acids. CDR3 bases: TGTGCCAGCAGTATCAGACTAGCGGGAGGGCGCGATGAGCAGTTCTTC. Translating it yields CASSIRLAGGRDEQFF.

The chain couples TRBV30 to TRBJ2-3; the match to TRBD2 covers 14 bases. CDR1 and CDR2 (germline): GTSNPN, SVGIG (reference sequence). This CDR3 is 15 amino acids long. The V segment lost 1 base and the J segment 4 bases; nucleotides outside the gene matches: 1. The CDR3 loop is CAWSGLAGGADTQYF. The CDR3 DNA reads as TGTGCCTGGAGTGGACTAGCGGGGGGGGCAGATACGCAGTATTTT.

V gene TRBV6-5 combines with J gene TRBJ1-1; TRBD1 might be the D (6 bases). Germline V lookup: CDR1 MNHEY, CDR2 SVGAGI. Trimming took 6 bases from V and 1 from J, leaving 12 bases between them. The CDR3 loop spans 14 amino acids. In nucleotides, the CDR3 is TGTGCCAGCAGCGGGACATCCCAGAACACTGAAGCTTTCTTT. Its protein product is CASSGTSQNTEAFF.